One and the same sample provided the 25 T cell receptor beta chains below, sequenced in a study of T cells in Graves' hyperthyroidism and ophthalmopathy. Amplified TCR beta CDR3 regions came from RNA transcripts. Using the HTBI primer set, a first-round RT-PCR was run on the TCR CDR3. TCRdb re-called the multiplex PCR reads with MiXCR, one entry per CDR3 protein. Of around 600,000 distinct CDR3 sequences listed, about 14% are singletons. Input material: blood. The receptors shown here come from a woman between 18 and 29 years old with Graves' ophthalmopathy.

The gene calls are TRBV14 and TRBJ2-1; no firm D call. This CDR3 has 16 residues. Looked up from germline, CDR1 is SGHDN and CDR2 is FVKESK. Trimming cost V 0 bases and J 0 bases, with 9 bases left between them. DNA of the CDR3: TGTGCCAGCAGCCAAGACGAAGTTGCCTCCTACAATGAGCAGTTCTTC. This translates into CASSQDEVASYNEQFF.

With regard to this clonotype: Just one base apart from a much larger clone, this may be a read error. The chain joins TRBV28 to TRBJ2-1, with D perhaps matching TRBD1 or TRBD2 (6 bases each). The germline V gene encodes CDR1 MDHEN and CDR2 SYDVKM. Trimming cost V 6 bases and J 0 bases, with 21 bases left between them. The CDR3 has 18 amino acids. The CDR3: CASSLGGPGESSYNEQFF. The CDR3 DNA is TGTGCCAGCAGCTTGGGGGGCCCGGGGGAAAGCTCCTACAATGAGCAGTTCTTC.

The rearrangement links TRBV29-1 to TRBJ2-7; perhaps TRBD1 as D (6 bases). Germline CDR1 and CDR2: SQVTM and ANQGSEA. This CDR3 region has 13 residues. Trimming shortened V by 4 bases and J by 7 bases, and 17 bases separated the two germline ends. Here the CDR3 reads CSVAPGRGLEQYF. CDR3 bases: TGCAGCGTTGCACCTGGCAGGGGTCTGGAGCAGTACTTC.

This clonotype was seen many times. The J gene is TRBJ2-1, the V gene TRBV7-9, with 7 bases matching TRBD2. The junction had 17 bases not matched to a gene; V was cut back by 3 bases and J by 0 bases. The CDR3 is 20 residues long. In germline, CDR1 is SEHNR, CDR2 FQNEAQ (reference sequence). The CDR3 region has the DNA TGTGCCAGCAGCTTCCCTGGGAGCGGGATGATGCCTCGCTCCTACAATGAGCAGTTCTTC. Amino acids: CASSFPGSGMMPRSYNEQFF.

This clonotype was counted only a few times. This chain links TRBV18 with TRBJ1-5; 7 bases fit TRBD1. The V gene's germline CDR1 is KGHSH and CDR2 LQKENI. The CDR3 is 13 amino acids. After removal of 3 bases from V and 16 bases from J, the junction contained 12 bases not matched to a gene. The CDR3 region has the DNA TGTGCCAGCTCACCTGTACTAGGGGACAGACCTCATTTT. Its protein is CASSPVLGDRPHF. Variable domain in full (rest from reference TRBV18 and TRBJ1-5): NAGVMQNPRHLVRRRGQEARLRCSPMKGHSHVYWYRQLPEEGLKFMVYLQKENIIDESGMPKERFSAEFPKEGPSILRIQQVVRGDSAAYFCASSPVLGDRPHFGDGTRLSIL.

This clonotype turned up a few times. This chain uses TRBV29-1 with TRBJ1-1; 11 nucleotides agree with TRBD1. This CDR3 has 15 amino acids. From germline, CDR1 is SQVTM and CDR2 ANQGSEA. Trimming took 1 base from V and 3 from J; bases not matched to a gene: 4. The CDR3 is CSVEGTGGADTEAFF. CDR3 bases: TGCAGCGTTGAAGGGACAGGGGGCGCGGACACTGAAGCTTTCTTT.

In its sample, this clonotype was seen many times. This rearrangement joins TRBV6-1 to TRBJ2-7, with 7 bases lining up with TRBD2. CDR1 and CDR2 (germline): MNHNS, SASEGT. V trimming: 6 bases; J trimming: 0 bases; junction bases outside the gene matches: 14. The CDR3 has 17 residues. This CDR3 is CASRSFRSGNFSYEQYF. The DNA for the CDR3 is TGTGCCAGCAGATCTTTTAGAAGCGGGAATTTCTCCTACGAGCAGTACTTC.

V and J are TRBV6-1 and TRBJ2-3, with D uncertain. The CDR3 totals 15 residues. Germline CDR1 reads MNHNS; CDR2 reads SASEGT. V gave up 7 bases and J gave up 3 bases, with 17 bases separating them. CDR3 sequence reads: CASIRSPLGTDTQYF. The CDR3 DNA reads TGTGCCAGCATTAGGTCCCCCCTGGGTACAGATACGCAGTATTTT.

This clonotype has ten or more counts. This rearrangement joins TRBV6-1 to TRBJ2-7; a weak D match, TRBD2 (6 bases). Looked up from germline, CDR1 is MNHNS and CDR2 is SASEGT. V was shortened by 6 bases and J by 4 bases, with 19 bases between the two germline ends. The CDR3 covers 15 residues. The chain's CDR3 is CASRDRARGVYEQYF. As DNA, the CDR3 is TGTGCCAGCAGGGATAGGGCGCGGGGAGTTTACGAGCAGTACTTC.

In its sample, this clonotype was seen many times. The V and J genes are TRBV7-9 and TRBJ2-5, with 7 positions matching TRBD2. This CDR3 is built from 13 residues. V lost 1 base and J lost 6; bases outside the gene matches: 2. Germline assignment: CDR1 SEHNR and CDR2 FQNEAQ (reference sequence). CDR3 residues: CASSLGEGQTQYF. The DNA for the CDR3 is TGTGCCAGCAGCTTAGGGGAGGGGCAGACCCAGTACTTC.

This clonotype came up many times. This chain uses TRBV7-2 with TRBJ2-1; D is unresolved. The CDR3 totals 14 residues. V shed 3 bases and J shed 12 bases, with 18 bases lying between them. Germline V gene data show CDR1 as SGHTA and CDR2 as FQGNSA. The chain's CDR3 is CASSFSTREIRQFF. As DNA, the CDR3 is TGTGCCAGCAGCTTTTCGACTCGTGAAATTAGGCAGTTCTTC.

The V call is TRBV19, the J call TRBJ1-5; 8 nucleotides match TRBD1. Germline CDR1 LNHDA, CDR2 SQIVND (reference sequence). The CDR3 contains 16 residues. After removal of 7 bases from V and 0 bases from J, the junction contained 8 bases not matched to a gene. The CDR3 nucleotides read TGTGCCAGTACGGACAGGGCCCCGGGTAGCAATCAGCCCCAGCATTTT. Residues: CASTDRAPGSNQPQHF.

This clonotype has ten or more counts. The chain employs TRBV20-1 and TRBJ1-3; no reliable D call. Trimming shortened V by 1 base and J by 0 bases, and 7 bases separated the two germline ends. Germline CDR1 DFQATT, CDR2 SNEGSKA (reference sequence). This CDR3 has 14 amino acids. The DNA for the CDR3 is TGCAGTGCTAGAGCTCCGTACTCTGGAAACACCATATATTTT. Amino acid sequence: CSARAPYSGNTIYF.

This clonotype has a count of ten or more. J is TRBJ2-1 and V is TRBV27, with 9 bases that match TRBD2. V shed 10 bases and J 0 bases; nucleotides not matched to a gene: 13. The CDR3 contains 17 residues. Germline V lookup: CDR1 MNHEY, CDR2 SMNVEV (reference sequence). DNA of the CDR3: TGTGCCACCCTGGTTTATAGCGGGAGAGGCTCCTACAATGAGCAGTTCTTC. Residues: CATLVYSGRGSYNEQFF.

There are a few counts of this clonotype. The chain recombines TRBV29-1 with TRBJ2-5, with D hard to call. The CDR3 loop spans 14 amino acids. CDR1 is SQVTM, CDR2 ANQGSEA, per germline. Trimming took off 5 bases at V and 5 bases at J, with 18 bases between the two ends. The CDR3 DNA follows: TGCAGCGTTCGCCTCTATGGCCTGCTGGAGACCCAGTACTTC. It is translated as CSVRLYGLLETQYF.

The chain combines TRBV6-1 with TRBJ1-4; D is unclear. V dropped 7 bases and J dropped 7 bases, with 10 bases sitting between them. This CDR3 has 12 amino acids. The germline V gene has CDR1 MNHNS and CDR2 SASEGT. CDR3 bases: TGTGCCAGCACCGAAAGGAGTGAAAAACTGTTTTTT. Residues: CASTERSEKLFF.

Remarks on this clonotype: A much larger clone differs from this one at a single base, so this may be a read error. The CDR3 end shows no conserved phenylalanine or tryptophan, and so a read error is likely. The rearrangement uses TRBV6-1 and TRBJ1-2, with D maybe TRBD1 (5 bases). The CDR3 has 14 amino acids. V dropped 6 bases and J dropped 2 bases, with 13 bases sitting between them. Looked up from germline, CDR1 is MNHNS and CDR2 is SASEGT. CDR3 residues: CASRRGADNYGYTL. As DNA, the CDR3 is TGTGCCAGCAGAAGAGGGGCAGACAACTATGGCTACACCCTC.

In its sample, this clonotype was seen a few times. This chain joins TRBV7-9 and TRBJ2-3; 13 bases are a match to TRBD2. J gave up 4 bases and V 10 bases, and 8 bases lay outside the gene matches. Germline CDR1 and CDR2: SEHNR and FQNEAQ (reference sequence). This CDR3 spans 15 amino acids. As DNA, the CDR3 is TGTGCCACCAGGACTAGCGGGAGTTGGGCAGATACGCAGTATTTT. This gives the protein CATRTSGSWADTQYF.

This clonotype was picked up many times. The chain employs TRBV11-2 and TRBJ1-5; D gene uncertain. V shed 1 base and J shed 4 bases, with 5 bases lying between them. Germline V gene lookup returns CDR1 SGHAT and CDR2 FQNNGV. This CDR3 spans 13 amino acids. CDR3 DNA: TGTGCCAGCAGCTTAGGAGCTAATCAGCCCCAGCATTTT. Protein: CASSLGANQPQHF.

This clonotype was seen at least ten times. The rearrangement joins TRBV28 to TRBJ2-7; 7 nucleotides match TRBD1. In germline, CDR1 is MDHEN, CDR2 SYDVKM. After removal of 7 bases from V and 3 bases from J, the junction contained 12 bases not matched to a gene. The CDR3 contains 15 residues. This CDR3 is CASNSGTVIYYEQYF. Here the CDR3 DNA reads TGTGCCAGCAACTCCGGGACAGTGATCTACTACGAGCAGTACTTC. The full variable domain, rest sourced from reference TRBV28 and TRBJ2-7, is DVKVTQSSRYLVKRTGEKVFLECVQDMDHENMFWYRQDPGLGLRLIYFSYDVKMKEKGDIPEGYSVSREKKERFSLILESASTNQTSMYLCASNSGTVIYYEQYFGPGTRLTVT.

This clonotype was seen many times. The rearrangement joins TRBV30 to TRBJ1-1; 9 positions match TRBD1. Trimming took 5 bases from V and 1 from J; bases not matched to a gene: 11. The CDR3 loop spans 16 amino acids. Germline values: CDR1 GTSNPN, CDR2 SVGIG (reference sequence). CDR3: CAWGRTGGGRNTEAFF. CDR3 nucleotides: TGTGCCTGGGGTCGAACAGGGGGCGGTCGGAACACTGAAGCTTTCTTT.

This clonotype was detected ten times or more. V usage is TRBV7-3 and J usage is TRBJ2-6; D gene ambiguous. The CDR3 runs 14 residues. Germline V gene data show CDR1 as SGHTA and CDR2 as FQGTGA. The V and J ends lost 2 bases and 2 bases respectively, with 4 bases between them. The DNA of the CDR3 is TGTGCCAGCAGCTTAGGTCCTGGGGCCAACGTCCTGACTTTC. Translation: CASSLGPGANVLTF.

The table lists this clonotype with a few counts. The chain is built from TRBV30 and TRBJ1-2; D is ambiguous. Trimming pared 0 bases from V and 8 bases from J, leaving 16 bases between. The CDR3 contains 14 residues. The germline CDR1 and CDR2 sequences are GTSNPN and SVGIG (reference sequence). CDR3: CAWSVTGFRSGYTF. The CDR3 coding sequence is TGTGCCTGGAGTGTGACGGGTTTCCGCTCAGGCTACACCTTC.

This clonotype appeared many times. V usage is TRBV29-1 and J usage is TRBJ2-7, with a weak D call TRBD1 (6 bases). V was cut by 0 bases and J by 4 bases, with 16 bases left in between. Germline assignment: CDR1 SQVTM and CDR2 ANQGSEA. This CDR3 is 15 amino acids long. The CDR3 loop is CSVEEVRGGQYEQYF. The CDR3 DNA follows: TGCAGCGTTGAAGAAGTCCGTGGGGGCCAGTACGAGCAGTACTTC.

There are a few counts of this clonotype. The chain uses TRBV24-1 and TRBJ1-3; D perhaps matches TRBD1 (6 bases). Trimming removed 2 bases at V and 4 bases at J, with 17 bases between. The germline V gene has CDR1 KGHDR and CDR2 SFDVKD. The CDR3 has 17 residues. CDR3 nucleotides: TGTGCCACCAGTGATTATAAGGATACAGGGTCCGGAAACACCATATATTTT. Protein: CATSDYKDTGSGNTIYF.